Following are 4 T cell receptor beta chains from one sample sequenced in a study of blood T cell repertoires in COVID-19. TCRdb's copy holds only in-frame clones and misses some; the assay was immunoSEQ multiplex PCR. The repertoire holds 60,000 to 75,000 clones, with approximately 85% as singletons. The sequenced material came from peripheral blood. Every receptor here comes from a human donor in a cohort sampled during active COVID-19.

The rearrangement links TRBV19 to TRBJ1-2, with a possible D match to TRBD1 (5 bases). In germline, CDR1 is LNHDA, CDR2 SQIVND (reference sequence). V gave up 6 bases and J gave up 8 bases, with 13 bases separating them. The CDR3 has 12 residues. Here the CDR3 reads CASRQGLLGYTF. The CDR3 DNA reads as TGTGCCAGTAGGCAGGGACTTCTCGGCTACACCTTC.

The chain combines TRBV9 with TRBJ1-6; D uncertain. The V and J ends lost 1 base and 6 bases respectively, with 11 bases between them. Germline CDR1 SGDLS, CDR2 YYNGEE. The CDR3 is 15 residues long. The CDR3 coding sequence is TGTGCCAGCAGCGTATCGGGTCAGCTTAATTCACCCCTCCACTTT. Translation gives CASSVSGQLNSPLHF.

CDR3 bases: TGTGCCAGCAGCTTGGGGGGGGAGATCAATCAGCCCCAGCATTTT. As protein: CASSLGGEINQPQHF. This chain joins TRBV5-4 and TRBJ1-5; a weak D match, TRBD1 (5 bases). Germline loops: CDR1 SGHNT, CDR2 YYREEE (reference sequence). The length of the CDR3 is 15 residues. Trimming removed 0 bases at V and 3 bases at J, with 10 bases between.

The CDR3 spells CASSSFRGRSTYEQYF. In DNA form, the CDR3 reads TGTGCCAGCAGCTCCTTTCGGGGGAGGAGTACCTACGAGCAGTACTTC. This chain joins TRBV11-3 and TRBJ2-7; possible D gene TRBD2, 6 bases. V lost 4 bases and J lost 2, with 18 bases in between. Germline values: CDR1 SGHNT, CDR2 YENEEA. The CDR3 contains 16 residues.